The 28 T cell receptor beta chains below were found in one sample sequenced in a study of control samples from healthy donors and cancer patients (dated by TCRdb to about 2020). Libraries were constructed by the immunoSEQ multiplex PCR assay. Drawn from immuneACCESS, this table holds only the in-frame rearrangements with V and J called that TCRdb kept. Clones are partly lost; checked studies trace under half to an unresolved V gene and leave the rest unexplained. The sample table contains approximately 150,000 clones; only one count was recorded for around 88% of them. The ten largest make up 1.5% to 2% of the sample. Sequencing was performed on blood. The receptor set was obtained from a man aged 18 to 30 in good health.

This chain uses TRBV24-1 with TRBJ2-7; D tentatively reads TRBD1 or TRBD2 (6 bases each). Germline V lookup: CDR1 KGHDR, CDR2 SFDVKD. V dropped 4 bases and J dropped 4 bases, with 7 bases sitting between them. The CDR3 is 12 residues long. The CDR3 is CATSEGGYEQYF. The CDR3 bases are TGTGCCACCAGTGAAGGGGGGTACGAGCAGTACTTC.

This chain links TRBV7-6 with TRBJ1-1; 8 nucleotides agree with TRBD1. Per germline, CDR1 SGHVS and CDR2 FNYEAQ. Trimming at V came to 2 bases and at J to 3 bases, leaving 8 bases not matched to a gene. This CDR3 region has 16 residues. Here the CDR3 DNA reads TGTGCCAGCAGCTTAACGCAGGGGGCAAGCGACACTGAAGCTTTCTTT. Translated, it gives CASSLTQGASDTEAFF.

This clone was found once. This rearrangement joins TRBV28 to TRBJ1-2; tentative D call: TRBD1 (5 bases). Trimming cost V 6 bases and J 8 bases, with 16 bases left between them. The CDR3 sequence is 13 residues long. Germline values: CDR1 MDHEN, CDR2 SYDVKM. The CDR3 is CASREQDLWGYTF. For the CDR3, the DNA is TGTGCCAGCAGGGAACAGGACCTTTGGGGCTACACCTTC.

This clone has ten or more counts. This chain links TRBV20-1 with TRBJ2-7; 7 bases fit TRBD1. Per germline, CDR1 DFQATT and CDR2 SNEGSKA (reference sequence). Unmatched junction bases numbered 5, after V lost 3 bases and J lost 6 bases. This CDR3 spans 12 amino acids. The CDR3 sequence is CSASAGQAEQYF. For the CDR3, the DNA is TGCAGTGCTAGTGCCGGACAGGCCGAGCAGTACTTC.

This chain links TRBV7-9 with TRBJ2-5, with TRBD2 matching 8 bases. J lost 4 bases, V lost 1 base, and 5 bases had no gene match. The CDR3 is made up of 15 amino acids. Germline V gene lookup returns CDR1 SEHNR and CDR2 FQNEAQ (reference sequence). Here the CDR3 DNA reads TGTGCCAGCAGCTTAGGCGGGGGGATCAGAGAGACCCAGTACTTC. It translates to CASSLGGGIRETQYF.

This sequence joins TRBV13 and TRBJ1-1, with D maybe TRBD1 (5 bases). The CDR3 has 13 amino acids. The V end lost 4 bases, the J end lost 1 base, and 7 bases lay between the germline ends. Germline V gene data show CDR1 as PRHDT and CDR2 as FYEKMQ (reference sequence). CDR3 region: CASSSGQNTEAFF. As DNA, the CDR3 is TGTGCCAGCAGCTCCGGACAGAACACTGAAGCTTTCTTT. Complete variable domain (other parts from reference TRBV13 and TRBJ1-1): AAGVIQSPRHLIKEKRETATLKCYPIPRHDTVYWYQQGPGQDPQFLISFYEKMQSDKGSIPDRFSAQQFSDYHSELNMSSLELGDSALYFCASSSGQNTEAFFGQGTRLTVV.

The rearrangement joins TRBV27 to TRBJ1-5; D unresolved. Germline-derived CDR1 and CDR2 are MNHEY and SMNVEV (reference sequence). V lost 8 bases and J 0 bases, leaving 14 bases between the germline ends. The CDR3 totals 15 residues. The CDR3 region has the DNA TGTGCCAGCCGGGGAAGGCCCGATAGCAATCAGCCCCAGCATTTT. This translates into CASRGRPDSNQPQHF.

This clone showed up just a few times. V and J are TRBV13 and TRBJ2-2; D unclear. In germline, CDR1 is PRHDT, CDR2 FYEKMQ (reference sequence). The CDR3 has 14 amino acids. V lost 2 bases to trimming and J lost 7 bases, with 11 bases between them. In DNA form, the CDR3 reads TGTGCCAGCAGCTTAATCGTCGGCGGCGGGGAGCTGTTTTTT. Protein product: CASSLIVGGGELFF.

This chain links TRBV10-3 with TRBJ1-2; D gene ambiguous. V was clipped by 0 bases and J by 4 bases, with 21 bases between them. Germline loops: CDR1 ENHRY, CDR2 SYGVKD. The CDR3 contains 18 residues. The DNA for the CDR3 is TGTGCCATCAGTGAGTCGATAACTGTCGGCACCTCGCCCTATGGCTACACCTTC. Amino acid sequence: CAISESITVGTSPYGYTF.

This clone appeared a single time. This chain links TRBV6-5 with TRBJ2-7; perhaps TRBD1 as D (5 bases). The CDR3 runs to 15 residues. V shed 6 bases and J shed 2 bases, with 17 bases lying between them. Germline loops: CDR1 MNHEY, CDR2 SVGAGI. CDR3 loop: CASSKGQGGAYEQYF. CDR3 sequence (DNA): TGTGCCAGCAGCAAAGGGCAGGGTGGGGCCTACGAGCAGTACTTC.

The chain is built from TRBV27 and TRBJ1-4; D possibly corresponds to TRBD1 (5 bases). CDR1 is MNHEY, CDR2 SMNVEV, per germline (reference sequence). V dropped 1 base and J dropped 7 bases, with 13 bases sitting between them. The CDR3 extends over 15 amino acids. CDR3 coding DNA: TGTGCCAGCAGTTTATGGGGCGGGGCGCGTGAAAAACTGTTTTTT. Translation: CASSLWGGAREKLFF.

CDR3 DNA sequence: TGTGCCAGCAGCTTCGGACGCCGCTCCTACGAGCAGTACTTC. Its protein product is CASSFGRRSYEQYF. The chain recombines TRBV13 with TRBJ2-7, with D unresolved. From germline, CDR1 is PRHDT and CDR2 FYEKMQ (reference sequence). The CDR3 contains 14 residues. V dropped 3 bases and J dropped 0 bases, with 9 bases sitting between them.

The chain couples TRBV7-9 to TRBJ1-4; D may be TRBD1 (6 bases). This CDR3 spans 14 amino acids. Deletions cut 1 base from V and 7 bases from J, with 10 bases between. Looked up from germline, CDR1 is SEHNR and CDR2 is FQNEAQ (reference sequence). The CDR3 DNA is TGTGCCAGCAGCTTAGGAGGGGGGAGTGAAAAACTGTTTTTT. Its translation: CASSLGGGSEKLFF.

This clone came up once. The chain is built from TRBV2 and TRBJ1-2; D is unresolved. The V end lost 6 bases, the J end lost 0 bases, and 11 bases lay between the germline ends. The CDR3 extends over 14 amino acids. Germline CDR1 is SNHLY and CDR2 is FYNNEI. The CDR3 sequence is CASSGTGANYGYTF. The DNA of the CDR3 is TGTGCCAGCAGCGGTACCGGGGCTAACTATGGCTACACCTTC.

This clone was observed once. The chain links TRBV7-2 to TRBJ2-3; the match to TRBD2 covers 12 bases. The CDR3 loop spans 16 amino acids. Germline CDR1 SGHTA, CDR2 FQGNSA. The junction had 4 bases not matched to a gene; V was cut back by 5 bases and J by 1 base. The DNA of the CDR3 is TGTGCCAGCAGCCCACTAGCGGGGGGAGGCACAGATACGCAGTATTTT. This encodes CASSPLAGGGTDTQYF.

The chain is built from TRBV5-1 and TRBJ2-7; 7 bases line up with TRBD1. V shed 0 bases, J shed 1 base, and the junction held 10 bases outside the gene matches. Germline V gene data show CDR1 as SGHRS and CDR2 as YFSETQ. This CDR3 spans 17 amino acids. CDR3 residues: CASSLDPTGVSSYEQYF. DNA for the CDR3: TGCGCCAGCAGCTTGGATCCAACAGGGGTTTCTTCCTACGAGCAGTACTTC. The whole variable domain, remainder taken from reference TRBV5-1 and TRBJ2-7, is KAGVTQTPRYLIKTRGQQVTLSCSPISGHRSVSWYQQTPGQGLQFLFEYFSETQRNKGNFPGRFSGRQFSNSRSEMNVSTLELGDSALYLCASSLDPTGVSSYEQYFGPGTRLTVT.

The rearrangement links TRBV28 to TRBJ2-7; 12 nucleotides align to TRBD2. V was clipped by 6 bases and J by 0 bases; unmatched bases: 6. The CDR3 is 16 residues long. Germline-derived CDR1 and CDR2 are MDHEN and SYDVKM. The CDR3: CASRWTSGESSYEQYF. CDR3 in DNA: TGTGCCAGCAGATGGACTAGCGGGGAGAGCTCCTACGAGCAGTACTTC.

The chain joins TRBV2 to TRBJ2-2, with D perhaps matching TRBD2 (6 bases). The CDR3 consists of 17 residues. Germline V gene data show CDR1 as SNHLY and CDR2 as FYNNEI. The germline V and J ends were trimmed by 6 bases and 0 bases, with 17 bases remaining between them. The CDR3 coding sequence is TGTGCCAGCAGCTTTCCCTCGGGGGTCTCGAACACCGGGGAGCTGTTTTTT. It codes for CASSFPSGVSNTGELFF.

The V and J genes are TRBV5-6 and TRBJ2-1; possibly TRBD1 for D (5 bases). CDR3 length: 14 amino acids. Germline CDR1 and CDR2: SGHDT and YYEEEE. The V gene lost 2 bases and the J gene lost 6 bases, with 12 bases spanning the gap. This chain's CDR3 is CASSFPTVPNEQFF. CDR3 coding DNA: TGTGCCAGCAGCTTTCCGACAGTCCCCAATGAGCAGTTCTTC.

The chain is built from TRBV5-6 and TRBJ2-7; D unclear. Germline V gene lookup returns CDR1 SGHDT and CDR2 YYEEEE. This CDR3 is 14 amino acids long. V shed 0 bases and J shed 3 bases, with 10 bases lying between them. The CDR3 DNA reads TGTGCCAGCAGCTTGGATAGGGTTCGCTACGAGCAGTACTTC. It codes for CASSLDRVRYEQYF.

The gene calls are TRBV7-6 and TRBJ2-7; weak D call: TRBD2 (5 bases). This CDR3 is built from 14 residues. V was pared by 0 bases and J by 4 bases, with 10 bases between. The germline V gene has CDR1 SGHVS and CDR2 FNYEAQ. The CDR3 sequence: CASSLAGVQYEQYF. As DNA, the CDR3 is TGTGCCAGCAGCTTAGCGGGAGTCCAATACGAGCAGTACTTC.

V gene TRBV19 combines with J gene TRBJ2-1; the D call may be TRBD1 or TRBD2 (5 bases each). Germline CDR1 is LNHDA and CDR2 is SQIVND (reference sequence). CDR3 size: 15 residues. Between the trimmed V and J ends, which lost 5 bases and 4 bases, there was a span of 15 bases. The CDR3 DNA reads as TGTGCCAGTAGTGTCACGGGACGGAAATACAATGAGCAGTTCTTC. Translation gives CASSVTGRKYNEQFF.

The chain carries TRBV7-9 and TRBJ2-5; 7 bases align to TRBD1. The germline CDR1 and CDR2 sequences are SEHNR and FQNEAQ (reference sequence). This CDR3 spans 14 amino acids. V was clipped by 3 bases and J by 1 base; unmatched bases: 2. The DNA of the CDR3 is TGTGCCAGCAGCTTCGGACAGGTCCAAGAGACCCAGTACTTC. It yields the protein CASSFGQVQETQYF.

The rearrangement links TRBV7-2 to TRBJ1-1; 8 bases map to TRBD1. Germline values: CDR1 SGHTA, CDR2 FQGNSA. The ends lost 4 bases at V and 6 bases at J; junction bases unmatched: 10. The CDR3 is 15 amino acids. The CDR3, as DNA: TGTGCCAGCAGCTGGACGACAGGGGATAACCCTGAAGCTTTCTTT. It translates to CASSWTTGDNPEAFF.

The rearrangement uses TRBV13 and TRBJ2-1, with 9 bases that match TRBD2. The trim removed 0 bases at V and 2 bases at J, leaving 5 bases unmatched. CDR3 length equals 17 residues. Germline CDR1 PRHDT, CDR2 FYEKMQ (reference sequence). The CDR3 DNA reads TGTGCCAGCAGCTTAGGGGCGTCTAGCGGGGCCTACAATGAGCAGTTCTTC. It yields the protein CASSLGASSGAYNEQFF.

J is TRBJ2-2 and V is TRBV10-3; 8 nucleotides align to TRBD1. The CDR3 sequence is 14 residues long. In germline, CDR1 is ENHRY, CDR2 SYGVKD. The trim removed 3 bases at V and 6 bases at J, leaving 3 bases unmatched. The CDR3 region is CAISDGQGAGELFF. DNA of the CDR3: TGTGCCATCAGTGATGGACAGGGCGCCGGGGAGCTGTTTTTT.

The CDR3, as DNA: TGTGCCAGCACAGGCCTTAAAGCTTTCTTT. Its translation is CASTGLKAFF. The genes are TRBV2 and TRBJ1-1; D is unclear. This CDR3 contains 10 residues. Germline CDR1 is SNHLY and CDR2 is FYNNEI. V lost 7 bases, J lost 9 bases, and 9 bases lay in between.

V and J are TRBV11-2 and TRBJ1-1, with unresolved D. V was pared by 4 bases and J by 6 bases, with 15 bases between. The CDR3 spans 14 residues. Per germline, CDR1 SGHAT and CDR2 FQNNGV. In DNA, the CDR3 is TGTGCCAGCAGCTCGACTGGTCGTTTCCCTGAAGCTTTCTTT. Translation: CASSSTGRFPEAFF.